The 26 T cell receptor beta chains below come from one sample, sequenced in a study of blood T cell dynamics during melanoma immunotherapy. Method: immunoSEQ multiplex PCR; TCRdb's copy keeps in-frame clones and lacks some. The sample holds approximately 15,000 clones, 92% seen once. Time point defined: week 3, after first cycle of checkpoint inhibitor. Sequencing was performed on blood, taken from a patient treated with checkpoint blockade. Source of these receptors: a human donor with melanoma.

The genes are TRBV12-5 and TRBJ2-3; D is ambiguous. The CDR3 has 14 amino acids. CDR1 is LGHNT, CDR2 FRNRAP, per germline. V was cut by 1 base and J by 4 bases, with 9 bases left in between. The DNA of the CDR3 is TGTGCTAGTGGTTTGGGATCCCACCCAGATACGCAGTATTTT. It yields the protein CASGLGSHPDTQYF.

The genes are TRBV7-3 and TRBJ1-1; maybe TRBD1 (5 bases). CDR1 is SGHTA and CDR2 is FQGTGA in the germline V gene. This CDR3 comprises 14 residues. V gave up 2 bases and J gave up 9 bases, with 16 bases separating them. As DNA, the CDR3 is TGTGCCAGCAGCTTAGTCGGATTCGGGGGAAAAGCTTTCTTT. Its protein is CASSLVGFGGKAFF.

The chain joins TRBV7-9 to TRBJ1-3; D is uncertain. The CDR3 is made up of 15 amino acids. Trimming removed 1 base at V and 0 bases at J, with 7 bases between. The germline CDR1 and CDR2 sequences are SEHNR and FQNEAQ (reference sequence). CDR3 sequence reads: CASSLEGYSGNTIYF. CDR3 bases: TGTGCCAGCAGCTTAGAAGGCTACTCTGGAAACACCATATATTTT. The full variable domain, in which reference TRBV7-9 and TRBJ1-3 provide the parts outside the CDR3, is DTGVSQNPRHKITKRGQNVTFRCDPISEHNRLYWYRQTLGQGPEFLTYFQNEAQLEKSRLLSDRFSAERPKGSFSTLEIQRTEQGDSAMYLCASSLEGYSGNTIYFGEGSWLTVV.

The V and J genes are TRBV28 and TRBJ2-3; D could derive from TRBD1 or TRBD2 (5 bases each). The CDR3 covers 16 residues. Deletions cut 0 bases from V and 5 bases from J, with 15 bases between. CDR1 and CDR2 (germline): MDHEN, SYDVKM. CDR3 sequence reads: CASSLWGQGVRDTQYF. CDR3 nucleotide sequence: TGTGCCAGCAGTTTATGGGGCCAGGGAGTCAGAGATACGCAGTATTTT.

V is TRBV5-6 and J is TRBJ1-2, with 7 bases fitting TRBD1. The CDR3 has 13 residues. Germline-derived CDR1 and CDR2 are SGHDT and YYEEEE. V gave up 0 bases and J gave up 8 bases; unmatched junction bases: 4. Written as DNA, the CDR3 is TGTGCCAGCAGCTTGGCGACAGGGAAAGGCTACACCTTC. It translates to CASSLATGKGYTF. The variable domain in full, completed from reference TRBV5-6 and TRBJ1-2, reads DAGVTQSPTHLIKTRGQQVTLRCSPKSGHDTVSWYQQALGQGPQFIFQYYEEEERQRGNFPDRFSGHQFPNYSSELNVNALLLGDSALYLCASSLATGKGYTFGSGTRLTVV.

CDR3 coding DNA: TGCGCCAGCAGCCAAGACCCAGCAGGGACGATCGACACTGAAGCTTTCTTT. This gives the protein CASSQDPAGTIDTEAFF. The chain couples TRBV4-1 to TRBJ1-1; a weak D match, TRBD1 (5 bases). The V end lost 0 bases, the J end lost 3 bases, and 17 bases lay between the germline ends. This CDR3 contains 17 residues. Germline CDR1 is MGHRA and CDR2 is YSYEKL.

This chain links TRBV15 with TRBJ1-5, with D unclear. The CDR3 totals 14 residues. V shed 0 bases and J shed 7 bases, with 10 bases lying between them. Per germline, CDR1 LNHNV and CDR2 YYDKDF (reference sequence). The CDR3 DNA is TGTGCCACCAGCAGAGATCGGAACGGCCAGCCCCAGCATTTT. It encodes CATSRDRNGQPQHF.

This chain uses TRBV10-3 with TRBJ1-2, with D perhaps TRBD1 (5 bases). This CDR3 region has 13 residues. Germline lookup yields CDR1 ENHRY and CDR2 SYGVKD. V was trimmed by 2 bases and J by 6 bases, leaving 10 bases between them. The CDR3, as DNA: TGTGCCATCAGTGAGGGCAGGGTGGATGGCTACACCTTC. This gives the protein CAISEGRVDGYTF.

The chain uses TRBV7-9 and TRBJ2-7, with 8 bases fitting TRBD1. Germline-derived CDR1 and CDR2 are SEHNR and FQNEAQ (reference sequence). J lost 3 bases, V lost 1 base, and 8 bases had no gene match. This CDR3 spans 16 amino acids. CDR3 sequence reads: CASSLVAGTGGYEQYF. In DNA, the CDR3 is TGTGCCAGCAGCTTAGTGGCCGGGACAGGTGGCTACGAGCAGTACTTC.

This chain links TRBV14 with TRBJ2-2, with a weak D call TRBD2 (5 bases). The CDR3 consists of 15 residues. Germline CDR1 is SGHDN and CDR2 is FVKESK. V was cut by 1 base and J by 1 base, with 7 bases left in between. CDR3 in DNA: TGTGCCAGCAGCCAAGTAGCGCTGAACACCGGGGAGCTGTTTTTT. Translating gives CASSQVALNTGELFF.

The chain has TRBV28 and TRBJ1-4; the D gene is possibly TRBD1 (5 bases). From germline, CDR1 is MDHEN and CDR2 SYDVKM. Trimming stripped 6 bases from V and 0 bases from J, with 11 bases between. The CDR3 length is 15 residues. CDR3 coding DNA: TGTGCCAGCAGAGAGGGGCCTGCAACTAATGAAAAACTGTTTTTT. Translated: CASREGPATNEKLFF.

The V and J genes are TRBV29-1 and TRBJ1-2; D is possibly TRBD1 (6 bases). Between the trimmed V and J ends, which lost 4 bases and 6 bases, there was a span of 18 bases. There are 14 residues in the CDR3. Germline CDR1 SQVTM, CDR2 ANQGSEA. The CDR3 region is CSVGTSGGRDGYTF. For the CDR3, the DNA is TGCAGCGTTGGGACCTCGGGGGGCCGAGATGGCTACACCTTC.

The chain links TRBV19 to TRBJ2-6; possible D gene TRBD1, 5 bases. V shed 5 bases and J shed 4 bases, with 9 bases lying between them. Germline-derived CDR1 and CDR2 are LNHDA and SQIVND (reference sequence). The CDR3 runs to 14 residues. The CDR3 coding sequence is TGTGCCAGTAGTTCAGGGTACGGGGCCAACGTCCTGACTTTC. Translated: CASSSGYGANVLTF.

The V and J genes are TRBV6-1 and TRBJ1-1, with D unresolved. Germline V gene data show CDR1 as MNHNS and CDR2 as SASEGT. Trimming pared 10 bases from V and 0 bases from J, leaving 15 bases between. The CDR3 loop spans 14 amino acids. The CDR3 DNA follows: TGTGCCACCGGAGCCCCCGGGATGAACACTGAAGCTTTCTTT. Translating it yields CATGAPGMNTEAFF.

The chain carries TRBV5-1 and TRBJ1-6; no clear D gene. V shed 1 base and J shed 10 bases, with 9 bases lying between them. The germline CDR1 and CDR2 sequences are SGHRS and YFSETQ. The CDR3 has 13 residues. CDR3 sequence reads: CASSLISGSPLHF. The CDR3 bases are TGCGCCAGCAGCTTGATTTCCGGATCACCCCTCCACTTT.

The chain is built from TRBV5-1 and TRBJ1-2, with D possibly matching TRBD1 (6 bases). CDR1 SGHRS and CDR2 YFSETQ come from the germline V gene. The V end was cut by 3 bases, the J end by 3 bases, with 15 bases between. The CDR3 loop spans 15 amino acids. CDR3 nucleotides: TGCGCCAGCAGCTGGCGCTGGGGGGCGGACTATGGCTACACCTTC. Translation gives CASSWRWGADYGYTF.

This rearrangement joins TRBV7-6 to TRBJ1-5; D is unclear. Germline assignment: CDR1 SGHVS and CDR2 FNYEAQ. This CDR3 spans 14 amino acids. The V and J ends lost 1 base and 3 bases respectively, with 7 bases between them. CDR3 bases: TGTGCCAGCAGCTTAGGACCGCCCAATCAGCCCCAGCATTTT. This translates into CASSLGPPNQPQHF.

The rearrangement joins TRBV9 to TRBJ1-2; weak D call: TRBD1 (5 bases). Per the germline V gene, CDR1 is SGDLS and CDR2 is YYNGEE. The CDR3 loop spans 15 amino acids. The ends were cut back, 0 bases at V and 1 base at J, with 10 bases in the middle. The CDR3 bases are TGTGCCAGCAGCGTAGGGGGCGGAGGTAACTATGGCTACACCTTC. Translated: CASSVGGGGNYGYTF.

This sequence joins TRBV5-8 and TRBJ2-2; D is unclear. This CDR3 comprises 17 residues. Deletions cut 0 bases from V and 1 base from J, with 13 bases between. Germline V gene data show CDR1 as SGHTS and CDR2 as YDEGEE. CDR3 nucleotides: TGTGCCAGCAGCTTGGGCGGCATCCTGGGGAACACCGGGGAGCTGTTTTTT. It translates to CASSLGGILGNTGELFF.

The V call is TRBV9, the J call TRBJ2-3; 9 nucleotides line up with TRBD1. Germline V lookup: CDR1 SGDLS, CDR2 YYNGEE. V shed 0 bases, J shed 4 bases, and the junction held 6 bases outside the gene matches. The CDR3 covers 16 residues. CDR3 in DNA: TGTGCCAGCAGCGTAGCTACAGGGGGCATCGCAGATACGCAGTATTTT. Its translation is CASSVATGGIADTQYF.

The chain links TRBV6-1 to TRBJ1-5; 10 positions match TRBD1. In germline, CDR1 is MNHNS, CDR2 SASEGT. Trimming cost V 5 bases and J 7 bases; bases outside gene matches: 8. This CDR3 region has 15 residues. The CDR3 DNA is TGTGCCAGCAGTTCCGGGACAGGGGAAGGCCAGCCCCAGCATTTT. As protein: CASSSGTGEGQPQHF.

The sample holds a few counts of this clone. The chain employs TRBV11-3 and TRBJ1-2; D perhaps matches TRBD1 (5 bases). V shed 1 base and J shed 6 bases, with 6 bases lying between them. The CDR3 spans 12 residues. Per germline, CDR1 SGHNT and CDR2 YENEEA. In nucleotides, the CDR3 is TGTGCCAGCAGCTTAGCGACAGATGGCTACACCTTC. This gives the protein CASSLATDGYTF. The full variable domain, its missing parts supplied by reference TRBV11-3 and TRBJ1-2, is EAGVVQSPRYKIIEKKQPVAFWCNPISGHNTLYWYLQNLGQGPELLIRYENEEAVDDSQLPKDRFSAERLKGVDSTLKIQPAELGDSAVYLCASSLATDGYTFGSGTRLTVV.

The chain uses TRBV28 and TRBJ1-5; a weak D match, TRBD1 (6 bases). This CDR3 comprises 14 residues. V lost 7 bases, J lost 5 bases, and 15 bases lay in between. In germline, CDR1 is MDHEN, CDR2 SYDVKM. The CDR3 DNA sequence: TGTGCCAGCACTCCCCGGGGGGGCCATCAGCCCCAGCATTTT. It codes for CASTPRGGHQPQHF.

DNA of the CDR3: TGTGCCTGGAGGAGGGGGCGTTTGAGCTCTGGGGCCAACGTCCTGACTTTC. Translating gives CAWRRGRLSSGANVLTF. J is TRBJ2-6 and V is TRBV30; TRBD1 aligns across 7 bases. The CDR3 covers 17 residues. Germline loops: CDR1 GTSNPN, CDR2 SVGIG (reference sequence). V shed 3 bases and J 0 bases; nucleotides not matched to a gene: 8.

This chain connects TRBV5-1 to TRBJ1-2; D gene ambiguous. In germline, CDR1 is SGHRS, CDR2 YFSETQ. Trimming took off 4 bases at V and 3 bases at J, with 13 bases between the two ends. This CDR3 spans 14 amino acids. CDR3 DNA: TGCGCCAGCAGCCCAATGCAGCCCGACTATGGCTACACCTTC. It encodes CASSPMQPDYGYTF.

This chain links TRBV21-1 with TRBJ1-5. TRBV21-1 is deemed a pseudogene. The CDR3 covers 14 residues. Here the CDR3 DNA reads TGTGCCTTGTTGAGACCCCCTTATGCCCAGCCCCAGCATTTT. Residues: CALLRPPYAQPQHF.